One sample yielded the 17 T cell receptor beta chains listed below, sequenced in a study of tumor-infiltrating lymphocytes in primary liver carcinoma. TCR beta cDNA was prepared out of approximately 500 ng total RNA by means of a constant-region primer. Generation of the TCR beta libraries relied on three nested multiplex PCR rounds using slightly modified ARM-PCR. The first two PCR rounds, around 10 cycles each, used TRBV1-TRBV30 forward primers and a C-beta reverse primer. Via MiXCR, TCRdb re-called the multiplex PCR reads, giving one row per CDR3 protein. Among 95,000 to 100,000 distinct CDR3 sequences listed, around 73% were seen once. Extraction of RNA together with DNA used about 17-34 mg of unsorted bulk tissue. What was sequenced was liver tumor tissue from sampling region 2. Subset specified: tumor region T2, inferior pole. All receptors derive from an older woman with primary liver carcinoma and hepatitis B virus infection.

The chain couples TRBV20-1 to TRBJ2-3; D ambiguous. Germline CDR1 reads DFQATT; CDR2 reads SNEGSKA (reference sequence). CDR3 size: 13 residues. V gave up 3 bases and J gave up 3 bases, with 10 bases separating them. CDR3: CSASSGWTDTQYF. CDR3 nucleotide sequence: TGCAGTGCTAGTTCGGGTTGGACAGATACGCAGTATTTT.

To note about this clonotype: The CDR3 end shows no conserved phenylalanine or tryptophan, and so a read error is likely. The chain uses TRBV6-1 and TRBJ2-2; 8 bases agree with TRBD2. CDR3 length equals 14 residues. CDR1 and CDR2 (germline): MNHNS, SASEGT. This chain's CDR3 is CASSDGRATRELFY. The CDR3, as DNA: TGTGCCAGCAGTGACGGGAGGGCCACCAGGGAGCTGTTTTAT.

This chain joins TRBV11-3 and TRBJ1-1; D remains ambiguous. In germline, CDR1 is SGHNT, CDR2 YENEEA. Trimming pared 5 bases from V and 10 bases from J, leaving 20 bases between. The CDR3 sequence is 14 residues long. The CDR3 DNA reads as TGTGCCAGCAGCCCCCAGTTGGGGAACAGTGGAGCTTTCTTT. Translating it yields CASSPQLGNSGAFF.

The table lists this clonotype with many counts. The chain is built from TRBV4-1 and TRBJ2-7; TRBD2 matches at 10 bases. CDR1 and CDR2 from the germline V gene are MGHRA and YSYEKL. Trimming cost V 1 base and J 3 bases; bases outside gene matches: 6. The CDR3 has 16 residues. The CDR3 DNA reads TGCGCCAGCAGCCAAGGAAGCGGGAGGGCCGGCTACGAGCAGTACTTC. Protein sequence: CASSQGSGRAGYEQYF.

This clonotype was observed a few times. A much larger clone differs by one base, so this may be a read error. The chain carries TRBV6-5 and TRBJ1-1; no firm D call. Per the germline V gene, CDR1 is MNHEY and CDR2 is SVGAGI. Trimming took 2 bases from V and 4 from J, leaving 8 bases between them. This CDR3 comprises 13 residues. CDR3 DNA: TGTGCCAGCAGTTACCCGGCGGGCACTGAAGCTTTCTTT. Its protein is CASSYPAGTEAFF.

The chain employs TRBV11-2 and TRBJ2-7; 8 nucleotides agree with TRBD1. Germline lookup yields CDR1 SGHAT and CDR2 FQNNGV. The CDR3 has 14 residues. J gave up 3 bases and V 5 bases, and 6 bases lay outside the gene matches. The CDR3 loop reads CASSTSGGNYEQYF. The CDR3 DNA reads as TGTGCCAGCAGCACCTCAGGGGGCAACTACGAGCAGTACTTC. The full variable domain, completed using reference TRBV11-2 and TRBJ2-7, is EAGVAQSPRYKIIEKRQSVAFWCNPISGHATLYWYQQILGQGPKLLIQFQNNGVVDDSQLPKDRFSAERLKGVDSTLKIQPAKLEDSAVYLCASSTSGGNYEQYFGPGTRLTVT.

There are many counts of this clonotype. The gene calls are TRBV4-2 and TRBJ2-7; 13 bases line up with TRBD2. The CDR3 covers 16 residues. The V segment lost 1 base and the J segment 6 bases; nucleotides outside the gene matches: 6. Germline V gives CDR1 LGHNA, CDR2 YNFKEQ. The CDR3 sequence is CASSQGTSGRGSEQYF. In nucleotides, the CDR3 is TGTGCCAGCAGCCAAGGGACTAGCGGGAGAGGGAGCGAGCAGTACTTC.

In the case of this clonotype: A single base separates this from a much larger clone, so it may be a read error. This chain uses TRBV5-6 with TRBJ2-7, with TRBD2 as a possible D gene (5 bases). In germline, CDR1 is SGHDT, CDR2 YYEEEE. The CDR3 contains 15 residues. DNA of the CDR3: TGTGCCAGCAGCGTACTAGATTCACGCTCCTACAAGCAGTACTTC. Its protein product is CASSVLDSRSYKQYF.

About this clonotype: One junction end disagrees with the germline gene, perhaps due to a read error. The chain has TRBV6-2 or TRBV6-3 and TRBJ2-5; 9 nucleotides match TRBD2. CDR3 size: 17 residues. CDR1 and CDR2 from the germline V gene are MNHEY and SVGEGT. CDR3 in amino acids: CASSHLSIAGARETYYF. The CDR3 DNA reads as TGTGCCAGCAGTCACCTCTCTATAGCGGGAGCACGAGAGACCTACTACTTT.

Comment on this clonotype: A junction boundary mismatches the germline segment, possibly from a read error. The CDR3 is CTSSQDRSNKPQHF. The CDR3 DNA reads TGTACCAGCAGCCAAGACAGATCCAATAAGCCCCAGCATTTT. J is TRBJ1-5 and V is TRBV4-2, with a possible D match to TRBD1 (5 bases). The CDR3 loop spans 14 amino acids. Per the germline V gene, CDR1 is LGHNA and CDR2 is YNFKEQ.

For this clonotype: The conserved phenylalanine or tryptophan normally closing the CDR3 is absent here, so this likely arose from a read error. The limits of the CDR3 on the DNA are not certain, so only TCRdb's listed CDR3 is given. This chain uses TRBV5-1 with TRBJ2-2. Germline V CDR1 and CDR2: SGHRS, YFSETQ. The CDR3 length equals 13 residues, ends included. CDR3 sequence: CASSLGNTGEMFS.

The table lists this clonotype with many counts. This chain links TRBV10-2 with TRBJ2-1, with 7 bases matching TRBD1. Germline lookup yields CDR1 WSHSY and CDR2 SAAADI. This CDR3 has 17 residues. V was pared by 5 bases and J by 3 bases, with 13 bases of the junction left unmatched. DNA of the CDR3: TGCGCCAGCAGTTCACAGGGGCAAGATATCTTCTACAATGAGCAGTTCTTC. It encodes CASSSQGQDIFYNEQFF.

This clonotype occurred a few times. At one boundary the junction diverges from the germline segment, which might be a read error. The chain joins TRBV11-2 to TRBJ2-7; D unresolved. The germline V gene has CDR1 SGHAT and CDR2 FQNNGV. This CDR3 region has 13 residues. DNA of the CDR3: TGTGCCGGCAGCTTGACCAATACTTACGAGCAGTACTTC. Its translation: CAGSLTNTYEQYF.

The V call is TRBV5-1, the J call TRBJ2-1; D remains ambiguous. Germline loops: CDR1 SGHRS, CDR2 YFSETQ. The V end was cut by 1 base, the J end by 12 bases, with 17 bases between. The CDR3 spans 14 residues. The CDR3, as DNA: TGCGCCAGCAGCTTGTTATCACAAGGCCACGGGCAGTTCTTC. It is translated as CASSLLSQGHGQFF. Looking up the rest from reference TRBV5-1 and TRBJ2-1 gives the full variable domain: KAGVTQTPRYLIKTRGQQVTLSCSPISGHRSVSWYQQTPGQGLQFLFEYFSETQRNKGNFPGRFSGRQFSNSRSEMNVSTLELGDSALYLCASSLLSQGHGQFFGPGTRLTVL.

This clonotype was found many times. The chain joins TRBV12-3 or TRBV12-4 to TRBJ2-4, with TRBD1 matching 7 bases. The V segment lost 5 bases and the J segment 3 bases; nucleotides outside the gene matches: 19. The CDR3 runs to 19 residues. DNA of the CDR3: TGTGCCAGCAGTCTTGGGGGATACAGGGGAACGATGGTCAAAAACATTCAGTACTTC. Translated, it gives CASSLGGYRGTMVKNIQYF.

Many counts were recorded for this clonotype. The rearrangement joins TRBV7-8 to TRBJ2-2, with 7 bases fitting TRBD2. The CDR3 loop spans 14 amino acids. V dropped 5 bases and J dropped 7; count of bases not matched to a gene: 7. Germline V gene lookup returns CDR1 SGHVS and CDR2 FQNEAQ. The CDR3: CASSPQREGGELFF. CDR3 DNA: TGTGCCAGCAGCCCCCAGCGGGAAGGCGGGGAGCTGTTTTTT.

Note on this clonotype: A read error may produce the germline difference seen at one junction end. V usage is TRBV5-4 and J usage is TRBJ2-2, with a tentative D call TRBD2 (5 bases). This CDR3 has 13 residues. CDR1 is SGHNT and CDR2 is YYREEE in the germline V gene (reference sequence). The CDR3 loop reads CANSFPNTGELFF. DNA of the CDR3: TGTGCCAACAGCTTCCCTAACACCGGGGAACTGTTTTTT.